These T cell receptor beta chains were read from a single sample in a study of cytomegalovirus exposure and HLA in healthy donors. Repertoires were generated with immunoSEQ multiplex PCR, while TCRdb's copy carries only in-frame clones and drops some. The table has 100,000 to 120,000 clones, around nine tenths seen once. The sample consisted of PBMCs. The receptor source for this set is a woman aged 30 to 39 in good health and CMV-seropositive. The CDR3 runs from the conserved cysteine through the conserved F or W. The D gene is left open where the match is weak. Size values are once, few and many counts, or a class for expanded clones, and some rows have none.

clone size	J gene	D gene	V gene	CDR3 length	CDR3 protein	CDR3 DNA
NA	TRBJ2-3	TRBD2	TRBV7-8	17	CASSQPLAGGRPDTQYF	TGTGCCAGCAGCCAGCCTCTAGCGGGGGGACGACCAGATACGCAGTATTTT
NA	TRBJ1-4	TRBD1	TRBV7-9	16	CASSLAPGQGAEKLFF	TGTGCCAGCAGCTTAGCTCCCGGACAGGGCGCTGAAAAACTGTTTTTT
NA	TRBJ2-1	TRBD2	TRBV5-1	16	CASSLGLAGGPNEQFF	TGCGCCAGCAGCTTGGGACTAGCGGGGGGGCCGAATGAGCAGTTCTTC
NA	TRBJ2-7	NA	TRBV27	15	CASSFVGGRPYEQYF	TGTGCCAGCAGTTTCGTCGGGGGGCGCCCCTACGAGCAGTACTTC
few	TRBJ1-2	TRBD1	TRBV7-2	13	CASSLADRGGYTF	TGTGCCAGCAGCTTAGCGGACAGGGGGGGCTACACCTTC
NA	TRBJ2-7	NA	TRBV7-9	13	CASSPRARSEQYF	TGTGCCAGCAGCCCCCGCGCGAGGAGCGAGCAGTACTTC
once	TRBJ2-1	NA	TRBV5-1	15	CASSLVGNAYNEQFF	TGCGCCAGCAGCTTGGTCGGGAACGCCTACAATGAGCAGTTCTTC
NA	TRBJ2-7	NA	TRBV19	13	CASSGGGSYEQYF	TGTGCCAGTAGTGGTGGGGGGTCCTACGAGCAGTACTTC
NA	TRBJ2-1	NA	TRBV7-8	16	CASSVGRQLSYNEQFF	TGTGCCAGCAGCGTAGGCCGACAGTTATCCTACAATGAGCAGTTCTTC
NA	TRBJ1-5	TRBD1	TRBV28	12	CASWTGVQPQHF	TGTGCCAGCTGGACAGGGGTTCAGCCCCAGCATTTT
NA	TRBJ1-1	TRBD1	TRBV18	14	CASSDSGTGRRAFF	TGTGCCAGCTCAGACTCCGGGACAGGAAGACGAGCTTTCTTT
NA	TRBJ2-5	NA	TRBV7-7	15	CASSPTEGIQETQYF	TGTGCTAGCAGCCCCACGGAGGGGATCCAAGAGACCCAGTACTTC
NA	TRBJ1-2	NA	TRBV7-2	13	CASSLGQIYGYTF	TGTGCCAGCAGCTTAGGGCAGATCTATGGCTACACCTTC
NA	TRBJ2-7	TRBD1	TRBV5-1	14	CASSKGQGTYEQYF	TGCGCCAGCAGCAAGGGACAGGGGACCTACGAGCAGTACTTC
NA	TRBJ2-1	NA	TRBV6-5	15	CASSYKQGDYNEQFF	TGTGCCAGCAGTTACAAACAGGGTGACTACAATGAGCAGTTCTTC
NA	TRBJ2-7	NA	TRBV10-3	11	CAIREGNEQYF	TGTGCCATCAGGGAGGGCAACGAGCAGTACTTC
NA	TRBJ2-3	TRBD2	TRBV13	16	CASSPGLAETTDTQYF	TGTGCCAGCAGCCCAGGACTAGCGGAGACCACAGATACGCAGTATTTT
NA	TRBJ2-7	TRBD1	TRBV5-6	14	CASSGGTGGYEQYF	TGTGCCAGCAGCGGCGGGACAGGTGGCTACGAGCAGTACTTC
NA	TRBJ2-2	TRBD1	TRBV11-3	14	CASSLGGQTGELFF	TGTGCCAGCAGCTTAGGGGGACAGACCGGGGAGCTGTTTTTT
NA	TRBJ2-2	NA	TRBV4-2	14	CASSQVGSTGELFF	TGTGCCAGCAGCCAAGTCGGGTCCACCGGGGAGCTGTTTTTT
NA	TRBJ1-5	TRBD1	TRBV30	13	CAWSTGAGQPQHF	TGTGCCTGGAGTACAGGGGCGGGACAGCCCCAGCATTTT
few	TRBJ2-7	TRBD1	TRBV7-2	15	CASSPRGQGAEEQYF	TGTGCCAGCAGCCCCCGGGGACAGGGGGCGGAGGAGCAGTACTTC
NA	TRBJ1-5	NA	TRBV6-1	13	CGAGAEANQPQHF	TGTGGAGCGGGGGCCGAGGCCAATCAGCCCCAGCATTTT